This TCR beta chain was profiled in a study of persistence of HIV-infected CD4 T cells. General study results and limits: Compared with CD3/CD28-stimulated cells, CMV- and Gag-responding cells showed lower TCRbeta richness. The rare CMV-responding cells with HIV-1 proviruses were not separately TCR-sequenced.

This nonspecific control used anti-CD3/anti-CD28 bead stimulation of CD4+ T cells. Sorting selected CD4+ T cells upregulating both CD40 ligand and CD69. Note on this clone: Its antigen is still unknown.

This was the immunoSEQ version 4 assay in survey mode. The assay was immunoSEQ multiplex PCR, and TCRdb's table has in-frame clones only and misses some. The sample holds tens of thousands of clones, about 87% seen once. This CDR3 spans 14 amino acids. Trimming took 2 bases from V and 3 from J, leaving 7 bases between them. CDR1 and CDR2 (germline): SGHTA, FQGTGA. The sequence derives from an adult woman with HIV who was CMV-seropositive. The rearrangement links TRBV7-3 to TRBJ2-2; D gene unclear. Sequencing was performed on CD4+ T cells sorted from PBMCs after approximately 20-hour stimulation, taken from a patient who received antiretroviral therapy. The CDR3 sequence: CASSLASYTGELFF. CDR3 nucleotides: TGTGCCAGCAGCTTAGCCTCGTACACCGGGGAGCTGTTTTTT.